What follows are 10 T cell receptor beta chains derived from one specimen sequenced in a study of CD8+CD57+ T cells in acquired aplastic anemia. Genomic DNA, serving as template, underwent TCR beta VDJ and CDR3 profiling. TCRdb ran MiXCR on the reads and lists one entry per CDR3 protein. The sample comprises 55,000 to 80,000 distinct CDR3 sequences, 54% of which are singletons, and about 8% rests with the top ten. The sequencing input was sorted CD4+, CD8+, or CD8+CD57+ T cells (not recorded which) from PBMCs. The receptors stem from a human donor in good health, serving as a control.

The V call is TRBV20-1, the J call TRBJ2-5, with a tentative D call TRBD2 (5 bases). The end of the DNA is better explained by TRBJ2-1, so the J call may be wrong. The CDR3 sequence is 14 residues long. From germline, CDR1 is DFQATT and CDR2 SNEGSKA (reference sequence). The CDR3 spells CSALDYSSYNEQFF. The CDR3 nucleotides read TGCAGTGCTCTCGACTATAGCTCCTACAATGAGCAGTTCTTC.

In its sample, this clonotype was seen many times. The CDR3 nucleotides read TGCGCCAGCAGCCTGTCACAGCGAATGAACACTGAAGCTTTCTTT. Amino acids: CASSLSQRMNTEAFF. The chain joins TRBV4-1 to TRBJ1-1; D call uncertain. This CDR3 comprises 15 residues. Trimming removed 4 bases from V and 0 bases from J, with 12 bases in between. Germline CDR1 is MGHRA and CDR2 is YSYEKL.

V usage is TRBV29-1 and J usage is TRBJ2-2; D gene ambiguous. Germline V CDR1 and CDR2: SQVTM, ANQGSEA. V lost 5 bases, J lost 6 bases, and 13 bases lay in between. CDR3 length equals 13 residues. CDR3 sequence: CSVLPGLPGELFF. CDR3 coding DNA: TGCAGCGTTTTGCCCGGATTGCCCGGGGAGCTGTTTTTT.

For this clonotype: This sequence may be a read error, since a much larger clone differs from it by one base. The rearrangement joins TRBV5-5 to TRBJ2-2; tentative D call: TRBD2 (5 bases). The V end lost 5 bases, the J end lost 4 bases, and 18 bases lay between the germline ends. The CDR3 sequence is 16 residues long. Germline V CDR1 and CDR2: SGHKS, YYEKEE (reference sequence). The CDR3 reads CASRFGRGVGTGELFF. The CDR3 DNA sequence: TGTGCCAGCAGATTCGGTCGGGGAGTCGGCACCGGGGAGCTGTTTTTT.

This chain uses TRBV5-5 with TRBJ1-1; 11 bases align to TRBD1. Germline V CDR1 and CDR2: SGHKS, YYEKEE (reference sequence). The CDR3 runs 15 residues. J was trimmed by 6 bases and V by 2 bases; bases with no gene match: 6. CDR3 sequence: CASSLADRGLPEAFF. As DNA, the CDR3 is TGTGCCAGCAGCTTAGCGGACAGGGGGCTCCCTGAAGCTTTCTTT.

This clonotype was counted many times. The genes are TRBV12-3 or TRBV12-4 and TRBJ1-1, with D perhaps matching TRBD1 (5 bases). The length of the CDR3 is 13 residues. Trimming removed 5 bases at V and 5 bases at J, with 12 bases between. The DNA for the CDR3 is TGTGCCAGCAGTCCCAGGGAATGGACTGAAGCTTTCTTT. Its protein is CASSPREWTEAFF.

This clonotype was recorded many times. The chain uses TRBV27 and TRBJ1-2, with D possibly being TRBD1 (5 bases). From germline, CDR1 is MNHEY and CDR2 SMNVEV (reference sequence). This CDR3 region has 15 residues. V was shortened by 4 bases and J by 3 bases, with 15 bases between the two germline ends. The CDR3 sequence: CASSSYRNTYYGYTF. For the CDR3, the DNA is TGTGCCAGCAGTTCGTACAGGAACACGTACTATGGCTACACCTTC.

V and J are TRBV2 and TRBJ2-7; 8 bases agree with TRBD1. V trimming: 1 base; J trimming: 1 base; junction bases outside the gene matches: 3. The CDR3 has 15 residues. The V gene's germline CDR1 is SNHLY and CDR2 FYNNEI. The CDR3 reads CASSEGTGRSYEQYF. In DNA form, the CDR3 reads TGTGCCAGCAGTGAAGGGACAGGGAGATCCTACGAGCAGTACTTC.

This clonotype was detected ten times or more. The chain combines TRBV4-1 with TRBJ1-2; 7 bases agree with TRBD1. The CDR3 contains 14 residues. With 2 bases clipped from V and 8 bases from J, the junction kept 8 bases outside the gene matches. The germline V gene encodes CDR1 MGHRA and CDR2 YSYEKL. The CDR3 region is CASSQFTGDGGYTF. The CDR3 nucleotides read TGCGCCAGCAGCCAATTTACAGGGGATGGCGGCTACACCTTC.

V is TRBV6-9 and J is TRBJ2-1, with TRBD1 matching 7 bases. This CDR3 has 16 amino acids. V gave up 4 bases and J gave up 12 bases; unmatched junction bases: 18. Germline V gives CDR1 MNHGY, CDR2 SVAAGI. For the CDR3, the DNA is TGTGCCAGCAGTTTTTCGAAAACAGGGGTTCACGATGGGCAGTTCTTC. Translation gives CASSFSKTGVHDGQFF.